Reported below is one TCR beta chain. This sample was taken from a study of blood T cell repertoires in COVID-19. V trimming: 4 bases; J trimming: 2 bases; junction bases outside the gene matches: 12. The CDR3 totals 18 residues. Germline V gene lookup returns CDR1 KGHDR and CDR2 SFDVKD. Two negative PCRs, clearance, or symptom resolution were required of recovered Cohort 3 donors. Clones were read by immunoSEQ multiplex PCR, and TCRdb kept only the in-frame ones, dropping some. Here the sample spans about 280,000 clones, 85% being singletons. The sample was PBMCs or T cells enriched from blood (not recorded which). The sequence was obtained from a woman between 45 and 65 years old who had recovered from COVID-19. This chain uses TRBV24-1 with TRBJ2-1; 8 bases are shared with TRBD1. The CDR3 nucleotides are TGTGCCACCAGTGACCCCTCCGTAGGGACAGGAACCTACAATGAGCAGTTCTTC. It specifies CATSDPSVGTGTYNEQFF.